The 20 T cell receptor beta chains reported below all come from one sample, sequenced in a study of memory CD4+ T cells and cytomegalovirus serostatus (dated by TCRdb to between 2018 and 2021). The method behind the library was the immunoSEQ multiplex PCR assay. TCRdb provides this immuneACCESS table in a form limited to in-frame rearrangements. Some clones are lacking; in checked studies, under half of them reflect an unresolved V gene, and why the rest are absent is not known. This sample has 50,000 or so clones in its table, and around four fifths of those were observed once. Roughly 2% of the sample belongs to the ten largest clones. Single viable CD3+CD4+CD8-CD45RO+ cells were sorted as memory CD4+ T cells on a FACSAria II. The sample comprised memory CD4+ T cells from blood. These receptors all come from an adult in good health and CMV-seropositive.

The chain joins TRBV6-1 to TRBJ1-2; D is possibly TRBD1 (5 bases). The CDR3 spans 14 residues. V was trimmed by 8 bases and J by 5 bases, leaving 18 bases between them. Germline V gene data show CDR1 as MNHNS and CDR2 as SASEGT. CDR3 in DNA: TGTGCCAGCCAACTCGGACGGGGGGGGTATGGCTACACCTTC. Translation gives CASQLGRGGYGYTF.

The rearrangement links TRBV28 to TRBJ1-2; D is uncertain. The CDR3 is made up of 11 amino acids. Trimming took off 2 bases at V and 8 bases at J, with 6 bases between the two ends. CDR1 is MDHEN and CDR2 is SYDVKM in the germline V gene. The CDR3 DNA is TGTGCCAGCAGTTTAATTGGGGGCTACACCTTC. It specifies CASSLIGGYTF.

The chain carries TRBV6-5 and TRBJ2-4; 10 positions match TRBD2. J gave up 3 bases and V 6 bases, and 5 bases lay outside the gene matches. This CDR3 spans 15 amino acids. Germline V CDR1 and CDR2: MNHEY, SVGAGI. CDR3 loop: CASSSSGRDKNIQYF. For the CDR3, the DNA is TGTGCCAGCAGCTCTAGCGGGAGAGACAAAAACATTCAGTACTTC.

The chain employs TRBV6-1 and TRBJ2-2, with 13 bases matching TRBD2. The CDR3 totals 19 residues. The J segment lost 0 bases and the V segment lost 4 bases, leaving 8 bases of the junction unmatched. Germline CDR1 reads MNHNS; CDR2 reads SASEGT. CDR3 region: CASSVQLAGGLANTGELFF. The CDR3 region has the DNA TGTGCCAGCAGTGTCCAACTAGCGGGAGGGTTAGCGAACACCGGGGAGCTGTTTTTT.

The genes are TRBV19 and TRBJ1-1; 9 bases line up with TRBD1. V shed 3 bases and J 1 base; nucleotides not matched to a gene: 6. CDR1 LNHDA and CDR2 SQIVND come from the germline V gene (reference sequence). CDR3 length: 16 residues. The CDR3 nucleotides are TGTGCCAGTAGTATTAGGCCGGGACAGGGGAACACTGAAGCTTTCTTT. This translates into CASSIRPGQGNTEAFF.

The CDR3 DNA reads as TGTGCCAGCAGTTCTCAGCCGGGTCATAATTCACCCCTCCACTTT. Amino acids: CASSSQPGHNSPLHF. The chain has TRBV27 and TRBJ1-6, with D uncertain. The CDR3 is 15 amino acids. Deletions cut 4 bases from V and 5 bases from J, with 12 bases between. Germline assignment: CDR1 MNHEY and CDR2 SMNVEV (reference sequence).

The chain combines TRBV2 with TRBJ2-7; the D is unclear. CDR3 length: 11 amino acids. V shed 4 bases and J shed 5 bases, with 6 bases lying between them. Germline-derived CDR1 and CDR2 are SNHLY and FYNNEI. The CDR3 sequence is CASSVVHEQYF. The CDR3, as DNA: TGTGCCAGCAGTGTCGTCCACGAGCAGTACTTC.

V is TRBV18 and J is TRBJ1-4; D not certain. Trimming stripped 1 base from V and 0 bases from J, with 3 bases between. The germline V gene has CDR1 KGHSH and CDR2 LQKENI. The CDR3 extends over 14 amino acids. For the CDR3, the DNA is TGTGCCAGCTCACCACGGGCAACTAATGAAAAACTGTTTTTT. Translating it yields CASSPRATNEKLFF.

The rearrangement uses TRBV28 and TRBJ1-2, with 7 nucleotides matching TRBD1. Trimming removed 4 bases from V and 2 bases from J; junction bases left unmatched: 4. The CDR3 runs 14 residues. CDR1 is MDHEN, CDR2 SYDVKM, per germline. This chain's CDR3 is CASSSPGGNYGYTF. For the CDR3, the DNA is TGTGCCAGCAGTTCCCCAGGGGGAAACTATGGCTACACCTTC.

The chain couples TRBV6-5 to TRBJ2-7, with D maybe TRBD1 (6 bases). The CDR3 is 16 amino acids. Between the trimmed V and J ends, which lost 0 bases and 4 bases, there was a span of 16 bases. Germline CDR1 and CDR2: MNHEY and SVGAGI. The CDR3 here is CASSYSINRDMYEQYF. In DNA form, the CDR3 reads TGTGCCAGCAGTTACTCGATAAACAGGGATATGTACGAGCAGTACTTC.

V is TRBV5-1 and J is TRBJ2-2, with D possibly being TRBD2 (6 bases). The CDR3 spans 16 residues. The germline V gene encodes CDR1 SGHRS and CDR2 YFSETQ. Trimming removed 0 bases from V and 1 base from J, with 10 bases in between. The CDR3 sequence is CASSLAGVRNTGELFF. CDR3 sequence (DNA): TGCGCCAGCAGCTTGGCGGGGGTTAGGAACACCGGGGAGCTGTTTTTT.

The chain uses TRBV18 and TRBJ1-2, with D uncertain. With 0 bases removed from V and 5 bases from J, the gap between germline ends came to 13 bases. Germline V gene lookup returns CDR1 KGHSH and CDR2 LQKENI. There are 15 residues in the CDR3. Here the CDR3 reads CASSPPSAGLYGYTF. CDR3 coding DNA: TGTGCCAGCTCACCACCGAGCGCCGGACTATATGGCTACACCTTC.

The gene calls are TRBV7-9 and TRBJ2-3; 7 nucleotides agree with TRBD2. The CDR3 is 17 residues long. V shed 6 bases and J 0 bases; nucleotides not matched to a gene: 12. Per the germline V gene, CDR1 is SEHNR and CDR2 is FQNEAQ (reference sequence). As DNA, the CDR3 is TGTGCCAGCAGGCCTAGCGGTTTCCGACCTAGCACAGATACGCAGTATTTT. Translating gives CASRPSGFRPSTDTQYF.

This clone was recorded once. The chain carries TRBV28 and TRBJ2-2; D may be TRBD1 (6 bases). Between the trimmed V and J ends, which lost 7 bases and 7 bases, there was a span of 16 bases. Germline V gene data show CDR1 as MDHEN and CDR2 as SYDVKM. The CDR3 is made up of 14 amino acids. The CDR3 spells CASMARGQIGELFF. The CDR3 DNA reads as TGTGCCAGCATGGCCAGGGGCCAAATCGGGGAGCTGTTTTTT.

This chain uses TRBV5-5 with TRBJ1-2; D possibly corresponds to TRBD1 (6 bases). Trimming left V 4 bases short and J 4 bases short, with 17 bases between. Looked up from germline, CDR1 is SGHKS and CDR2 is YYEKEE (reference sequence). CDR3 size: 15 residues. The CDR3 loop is CASSLMTRGAYGYTF. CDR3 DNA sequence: TGTGCCAGCAGCCTGATGACGCGGGGGGCCTATGGCTACACCTTC.

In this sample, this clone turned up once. The CDR3 sequence: CASSPGQPPYEQYF. Written as DNA, the CDR3 is TGTGCCAGCAGCCCGGGACAGCCACCGTACGAGCAGTACTTC. The gene calls are TRBV28 and TRBJ2-7; TRBD1 agrees at 7 bases. Germline CDR1 reads MDHEN; CDR2 reads SYDVKM. The V and J ends lost 6 bases and 4 bases, in that order; junction bases with no gene match: 9. The CDR3 has 14 residues. The whole variable domain, filled in from reference TRBV28 and TRBJ2-7, reads DVKVTQSSRYLVKRTGEKVFLECVQDMDHENMFWYRQDPGLGLRLIYFSYDVKMKEKGDIPEGYSVSREKKERFSLILESASTNQTSMYLCASSPGQPPYEQYFGPGTRLTVT.

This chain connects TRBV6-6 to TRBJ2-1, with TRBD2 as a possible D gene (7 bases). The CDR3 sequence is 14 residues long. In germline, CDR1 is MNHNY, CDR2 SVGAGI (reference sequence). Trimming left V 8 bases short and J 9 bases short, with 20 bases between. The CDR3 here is CASSTRGGPGEQFF. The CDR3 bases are TGTGCCAGCTCTACGAGGGGGGGGCCCGGTGAGCAGTTCTTC.

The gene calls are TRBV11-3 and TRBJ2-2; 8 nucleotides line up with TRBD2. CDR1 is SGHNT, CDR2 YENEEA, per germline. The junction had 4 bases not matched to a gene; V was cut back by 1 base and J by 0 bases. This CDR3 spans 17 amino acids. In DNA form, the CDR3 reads TGTGCCAGCAGCTTAGGAGCGGGAGCGTCGAACACCGGGGAGCTGTTTTTT. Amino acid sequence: CASSLGAGASNTGELFF.

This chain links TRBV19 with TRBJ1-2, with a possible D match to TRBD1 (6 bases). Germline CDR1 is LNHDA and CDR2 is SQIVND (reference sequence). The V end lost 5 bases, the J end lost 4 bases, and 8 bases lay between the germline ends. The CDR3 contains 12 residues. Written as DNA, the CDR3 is TGTGCCAGTAGTCAGGGGACCTATGGCTACACCTTC. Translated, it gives CASSQGTYGYTF.

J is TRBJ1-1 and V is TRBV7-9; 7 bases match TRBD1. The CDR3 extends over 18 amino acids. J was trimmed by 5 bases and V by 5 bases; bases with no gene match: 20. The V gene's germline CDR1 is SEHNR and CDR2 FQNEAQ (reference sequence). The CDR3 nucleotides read TGTGCCAGCAGCCTCCCCAAAGACAGGGCAGTGGTGGAGACTGAAGCTTTCTTT. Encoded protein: CASSLPKDRAVVETEAFF.